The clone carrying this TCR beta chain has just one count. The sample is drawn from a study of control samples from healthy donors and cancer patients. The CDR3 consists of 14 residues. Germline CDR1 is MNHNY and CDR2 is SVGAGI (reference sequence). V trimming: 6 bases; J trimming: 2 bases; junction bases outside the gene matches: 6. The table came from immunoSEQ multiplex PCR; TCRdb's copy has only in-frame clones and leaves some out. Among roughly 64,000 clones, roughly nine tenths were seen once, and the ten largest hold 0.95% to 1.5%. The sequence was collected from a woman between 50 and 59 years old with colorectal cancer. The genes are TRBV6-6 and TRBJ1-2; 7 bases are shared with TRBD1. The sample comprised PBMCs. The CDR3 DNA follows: TGTGCCAGCAGAAAACAGGGGATCAACTATGGCTACACCTTC. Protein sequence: CASRKQGINYGYTF.